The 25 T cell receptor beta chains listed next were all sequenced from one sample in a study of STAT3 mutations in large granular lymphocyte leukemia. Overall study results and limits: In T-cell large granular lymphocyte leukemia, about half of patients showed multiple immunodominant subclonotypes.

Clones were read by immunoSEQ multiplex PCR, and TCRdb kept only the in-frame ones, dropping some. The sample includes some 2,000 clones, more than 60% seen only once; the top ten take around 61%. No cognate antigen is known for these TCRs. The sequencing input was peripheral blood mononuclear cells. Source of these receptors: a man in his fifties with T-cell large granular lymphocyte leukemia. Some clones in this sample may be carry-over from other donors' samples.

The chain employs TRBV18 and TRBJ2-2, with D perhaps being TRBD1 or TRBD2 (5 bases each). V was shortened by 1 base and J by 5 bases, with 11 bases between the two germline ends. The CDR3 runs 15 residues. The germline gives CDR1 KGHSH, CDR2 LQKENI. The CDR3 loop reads CASSPLGVRTGELFF. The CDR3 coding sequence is TGTGCCAGCTCACCACTGGGGGTGAGGACCGGGGAGCTGTTTTTT.

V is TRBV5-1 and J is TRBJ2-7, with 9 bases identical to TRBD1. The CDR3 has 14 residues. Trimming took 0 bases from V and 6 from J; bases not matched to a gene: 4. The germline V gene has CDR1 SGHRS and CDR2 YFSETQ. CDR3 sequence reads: CASSLEDRGAEQYF. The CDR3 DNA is TGCGCCAGCAGCTTGGAGGACAGGGGAGCCGAGCAGTACTTC.

The chain's CDR3 is CASMGDSLGYTF. The CDR3 region has the DNA TGTGCCAGCATGGGGGACTCGCTGGGCTACACCTTC. The V gene is TRBV5-4, the J gene TRBJ1-2, with a tentative D call TRBD1 (5 bases). V was cut by 6 bases and J by 8 bases, with 14 bases left in between. CDR3 length equals 12 residues. Germline V lookup: CDR1 SGHNT, CDR2 YYREEE (reference sequence).

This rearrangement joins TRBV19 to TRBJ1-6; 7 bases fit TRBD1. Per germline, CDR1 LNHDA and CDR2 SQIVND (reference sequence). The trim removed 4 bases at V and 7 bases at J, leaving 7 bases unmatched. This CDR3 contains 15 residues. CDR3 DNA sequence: TGTGCCAGTAGTAGATCGGGACAGCTGAATTCACCCCTCCACTTT. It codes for CASSRSGQLNSPLHF.

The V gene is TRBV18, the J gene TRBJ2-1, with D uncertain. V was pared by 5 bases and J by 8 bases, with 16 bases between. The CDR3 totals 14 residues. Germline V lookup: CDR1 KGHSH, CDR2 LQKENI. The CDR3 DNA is TGTGCCAGCTCAACTCCGGGCCCTAGGGATGAGCAGTTCTTC. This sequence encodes CASSTPGPRDEQFF.

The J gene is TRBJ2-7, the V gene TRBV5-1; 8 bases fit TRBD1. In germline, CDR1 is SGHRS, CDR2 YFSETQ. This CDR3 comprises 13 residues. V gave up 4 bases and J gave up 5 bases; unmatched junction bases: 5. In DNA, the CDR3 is TGCGCCAGCAGCCGATCGACAGGGGACGAGCAGTACTTC. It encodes CASSRSTGDEQYF. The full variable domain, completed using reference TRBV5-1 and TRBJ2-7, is KAGVTQTPRYLIKTRGQQVTLSCSPISGHRSVSWYQQTPGQGLQFLFEYFSETQRNKGNFPGRFSGRQFSNSRSEMNVSTLELGDSALYLCASSRSTGDEQYFGPGTRLTVT.

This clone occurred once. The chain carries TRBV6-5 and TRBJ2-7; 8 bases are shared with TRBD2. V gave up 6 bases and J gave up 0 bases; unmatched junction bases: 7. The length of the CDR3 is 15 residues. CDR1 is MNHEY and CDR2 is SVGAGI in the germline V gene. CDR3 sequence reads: CASSLTSGSSYEQYF. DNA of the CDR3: TGTGCCAGCAGCTTAACTAGCGGTAGCTCCTACGAGCAGTACTTC.

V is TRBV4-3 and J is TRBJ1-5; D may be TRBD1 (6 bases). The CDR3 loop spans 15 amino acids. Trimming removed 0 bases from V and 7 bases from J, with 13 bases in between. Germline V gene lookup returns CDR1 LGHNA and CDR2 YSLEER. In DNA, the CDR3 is TGCGCCAGCAGCCAAGAGGTGGGGGGCGGGCAGCCCCAGCATTTT. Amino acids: CASSQEVGGGQPQHF.

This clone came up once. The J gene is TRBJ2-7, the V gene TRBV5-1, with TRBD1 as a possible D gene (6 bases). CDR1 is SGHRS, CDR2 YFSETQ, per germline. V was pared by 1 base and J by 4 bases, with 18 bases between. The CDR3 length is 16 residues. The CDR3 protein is CASSLLPGQESYEQYF. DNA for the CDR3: TGCGCCAGCAGCTTGCTACCGGGACAAGAATCTTACGAGCAGTACTTC.

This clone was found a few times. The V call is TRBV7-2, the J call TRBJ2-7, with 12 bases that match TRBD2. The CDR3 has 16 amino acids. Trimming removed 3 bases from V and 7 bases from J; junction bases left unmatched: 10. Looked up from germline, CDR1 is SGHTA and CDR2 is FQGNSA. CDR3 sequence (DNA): TGTGCCAGCAGCTTGGCGGCTAGCGGGAGGGCCGTAGAGCAGTACTTC. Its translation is CASSLAASGRAVEQYF.

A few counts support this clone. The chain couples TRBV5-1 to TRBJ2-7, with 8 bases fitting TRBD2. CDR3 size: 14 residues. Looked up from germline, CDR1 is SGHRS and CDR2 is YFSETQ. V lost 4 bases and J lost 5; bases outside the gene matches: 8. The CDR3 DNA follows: TGCGCCAGCAGCGGGGGTACAGCGGGAGACGAGCAGTACTTC. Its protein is CASSGGTAGDEQYF.

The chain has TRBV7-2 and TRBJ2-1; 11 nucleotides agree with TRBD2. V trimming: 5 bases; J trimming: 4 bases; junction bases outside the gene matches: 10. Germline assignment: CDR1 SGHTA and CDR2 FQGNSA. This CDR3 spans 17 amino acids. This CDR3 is CASSPIAGGLSYNEQFF. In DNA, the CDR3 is TGTGCCAGCAGCCCGATAGCGGGAGGGCTGAGTTACAATGAGCAGTTCTTC.

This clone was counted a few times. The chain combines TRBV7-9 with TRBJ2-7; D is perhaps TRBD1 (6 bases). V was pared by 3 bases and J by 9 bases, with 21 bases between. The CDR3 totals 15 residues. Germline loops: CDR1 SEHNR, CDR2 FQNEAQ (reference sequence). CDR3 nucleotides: TGTGCCAGCAGCTTCTGGGGAACAGGGCAACGAGCGCAGTACTTC. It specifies CASSFWGTGQRAQYF. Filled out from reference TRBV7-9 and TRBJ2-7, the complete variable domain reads DTGVSQNPRHKITKRGQNVTFRCDPISEHNRLYWYRQTLGQGPEFLTYFQNEAQLEKSRLLSDRFSAERPKGSFSTLEIQRTEQGDSAMYLCASSFWGTGQRAQYFGPGTRLTVT.

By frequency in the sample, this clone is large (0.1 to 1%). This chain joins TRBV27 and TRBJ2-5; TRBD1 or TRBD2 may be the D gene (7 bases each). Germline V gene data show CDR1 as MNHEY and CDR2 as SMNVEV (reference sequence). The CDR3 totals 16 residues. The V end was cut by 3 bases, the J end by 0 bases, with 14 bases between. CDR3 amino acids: CASSLRAGGDQETQYF. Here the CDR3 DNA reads TGTGCCAGCAGTTTGAGGGCAGGGGGGGACCAAGAGACCCAGTACTTC.

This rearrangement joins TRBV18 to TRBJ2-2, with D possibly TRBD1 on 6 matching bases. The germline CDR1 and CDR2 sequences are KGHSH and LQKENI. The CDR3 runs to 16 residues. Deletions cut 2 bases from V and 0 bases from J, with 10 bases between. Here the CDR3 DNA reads TGTGCCAGCTCACCAAACAGGGACACGAACACCGGGGAGCTGTTTTTT. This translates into CASSPNRDTNTGELFF.

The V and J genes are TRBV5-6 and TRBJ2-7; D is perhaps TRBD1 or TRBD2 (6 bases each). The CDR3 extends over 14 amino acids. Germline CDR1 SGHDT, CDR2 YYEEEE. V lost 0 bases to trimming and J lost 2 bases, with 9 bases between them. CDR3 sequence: CASSLGGDTYEQYF. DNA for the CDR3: TGTGCCAGCAGCTTGGGCGGGGACACCTACGAGCAGTACTTC.

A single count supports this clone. CDR3 coding DNA: TGTGCCAGCAGCTTCTCGGGGACCGTTGGTATGGAGTACTTC. Translated, it gives CASSFSGTVGMEYF. The chain uses TRBV7-9 and TRBJ2-7, with D perhaps matching TRBD1 or TRBD2 (5 bases each). V lost 3 bases to trimming and J lost 11 bases, with 20 bases between them. The CDR3 has 14 amino acids. From germline, CDR1 is SEHNR and CDR2 FQNEAQ (reference sequence).

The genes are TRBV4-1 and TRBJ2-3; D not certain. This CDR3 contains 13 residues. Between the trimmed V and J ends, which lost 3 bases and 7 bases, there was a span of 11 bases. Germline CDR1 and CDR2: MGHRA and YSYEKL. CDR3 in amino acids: CASSQATTNTQYF. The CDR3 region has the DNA TGCGCCAGCAGCCAGGCTACTACCAATACGCAGTATTTT.

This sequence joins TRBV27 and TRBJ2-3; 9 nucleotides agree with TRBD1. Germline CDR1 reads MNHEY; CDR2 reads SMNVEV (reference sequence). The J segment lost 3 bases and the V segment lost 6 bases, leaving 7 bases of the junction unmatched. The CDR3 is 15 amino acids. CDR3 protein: CASSYWGQGTDTQYF. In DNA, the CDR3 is TGTGCCAGCAGCTACTGGGGACAGGGAACAGATACGCAGTATTTT.

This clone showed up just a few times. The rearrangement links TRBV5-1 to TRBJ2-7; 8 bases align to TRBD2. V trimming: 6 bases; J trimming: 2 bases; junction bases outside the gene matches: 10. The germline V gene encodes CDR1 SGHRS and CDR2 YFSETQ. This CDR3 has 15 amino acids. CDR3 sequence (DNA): TGCGCCAGCAATACGGGATCCGGGAGGGCCTACGAGCAGTACTTC. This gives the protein CASNTGSGRAYEQYF. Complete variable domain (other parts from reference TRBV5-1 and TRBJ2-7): KAGVTQTPRYLIKTRGQQVTLSCSPISGHRSVSWYQQTPGQGLQFLFEYFSETQRNKGNFPGRFSGRQFSNSRSEMNVSTLELGDSALYLCASNTGSGRAYEQYFGPGTRLTVT.

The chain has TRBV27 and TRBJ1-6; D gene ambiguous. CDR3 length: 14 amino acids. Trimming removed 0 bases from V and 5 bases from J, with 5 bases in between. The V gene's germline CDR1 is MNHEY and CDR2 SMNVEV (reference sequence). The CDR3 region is CASSLSRNNSPLHF. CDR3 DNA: TGTGCCAGCAGTTTATCCCGGAATAATTCACCCCTCCACTTT.

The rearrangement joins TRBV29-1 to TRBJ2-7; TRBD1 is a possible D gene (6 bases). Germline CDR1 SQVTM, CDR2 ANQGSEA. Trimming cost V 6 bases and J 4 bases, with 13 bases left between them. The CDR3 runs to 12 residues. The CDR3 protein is CSVQGQGYEQYF. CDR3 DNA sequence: TGCAGCGTCCAGGGGCAAGGGTACGAGCAGTACTTC.

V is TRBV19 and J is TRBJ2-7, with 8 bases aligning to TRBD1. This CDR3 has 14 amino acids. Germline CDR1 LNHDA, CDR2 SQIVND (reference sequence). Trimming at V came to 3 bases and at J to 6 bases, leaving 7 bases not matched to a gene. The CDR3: CASSIWTGSSEQYF. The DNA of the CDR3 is TGTGCCAGTAGTATCTGGACAGGGTCGTCCGAGCAGTACTTC.

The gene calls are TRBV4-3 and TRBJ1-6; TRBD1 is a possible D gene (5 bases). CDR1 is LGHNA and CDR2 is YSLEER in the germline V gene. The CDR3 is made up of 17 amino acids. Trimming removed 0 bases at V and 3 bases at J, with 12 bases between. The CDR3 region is CASSQDPGPNYNSPLHF. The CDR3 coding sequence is TGCGCCAGCAGCCAAGACCCGGGGCCGAACTATAATTCACCCCTCCACTTT.

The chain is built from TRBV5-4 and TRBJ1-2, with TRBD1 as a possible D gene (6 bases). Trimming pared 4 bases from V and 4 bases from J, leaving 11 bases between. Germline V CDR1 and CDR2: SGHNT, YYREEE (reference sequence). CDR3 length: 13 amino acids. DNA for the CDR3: TGTGCCAGCAGCATCACAGGGCCCTATGGCTACACCTTC. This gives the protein CASSITGPYGYTF.